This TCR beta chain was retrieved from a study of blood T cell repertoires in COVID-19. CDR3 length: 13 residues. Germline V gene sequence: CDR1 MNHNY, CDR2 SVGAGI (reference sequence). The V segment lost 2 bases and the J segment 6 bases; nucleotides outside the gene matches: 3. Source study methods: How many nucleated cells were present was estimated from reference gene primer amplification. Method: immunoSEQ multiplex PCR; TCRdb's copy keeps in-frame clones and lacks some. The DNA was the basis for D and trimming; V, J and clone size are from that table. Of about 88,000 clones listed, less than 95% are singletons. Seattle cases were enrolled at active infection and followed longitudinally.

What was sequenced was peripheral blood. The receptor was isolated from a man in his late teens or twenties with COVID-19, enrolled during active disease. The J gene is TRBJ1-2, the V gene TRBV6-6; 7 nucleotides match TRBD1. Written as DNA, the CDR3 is TGTGCCAGCAGTTACGGAGGGGGCCATGGCTACACCTTC. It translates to CASSYGGGHGYTF.